These 8 T cell receptor beta chains were sequenced from one sample in a study of blood T cells in healthy people across ages. Sample-barcoded 5' priming and a J-beta primer mix drove a second PCR of 7 to 11 cycles. TCRdb re-analysed the 5' RACE reads in MiXCR, keeping a single row per CDR3 protein. The sample lists around 650,000 distinct CDR3 sequences; about 43% were seen once. The specimen sequenced was blood. These receptors all stem from a man aged 80 or over in good health.

This clonotype came up a few times. CDR3 sequence (DNA): TGTGCCAGCAGCCTCGGCCGGGGTTACGAGCAGTACTTC. Protein product: CASSLGRGYEQYF. This rearrangement joins TRBV3-1 to TRBJ2-7; D may be TRBD2 (5 bases). V was trimmed by 4 bases and J by 4 bases, leaving 11 bases between them. This CDR3 contains 13 residues. CDR1 and CDR2 from the germline V gene are LGHDT and YNNKEL (reference sequence).

This chain links TRBV6-2 or TRBV6-3 with TRBJ2-6, with 7 bases lining up with TRBD1. Trimming removed 7 bases from V and 0 bases from J; junction bases left unmatched: 6. CDR1 is MNHEY and CDR2 is SVGEGT in the germline V gene. The CDR3 length is 16 residues. The CDR3, as DNA: TGTGCCAGCACTAAAGGACAGGTCTCTGGGGCCAACGTCCTGACTTTC. As protein: CASTKGQVSGANVLTF.

This clonotype occurred a few times. The chain uses TRBV7-2 and TRBJ1-4; D possibly corresponds to TRBD1 (6 bases). The V and J ends lost 2 bases and 3 bases respectively, with 10 bases between them. CDR3 length: 15 residues. CDR1 and CDR2 from the germline V gene are SGHTA and FQGNSA. The CDR3 loop is CASSLSGVANEKLFF. In nucleotides, the CDR3 is TGTGCCAGCAGCTTATCAGGGGTAGCTAATGAAAAACTGTTTTTT. Full variable domain (rest looked up from reference TRBV7-2 and TRBJ1-4): GAGVSQSPSNKVTEKGKDVELRCDPISGHTALYWYRQSLGQGLEFLIYFQGNSAPDKSGLPSDRFSAERTGGSVSTLTIQRTQQEDSAVYLCASSLSGVANEKLFFGSGTQLSVL.

This clonotype was picked up many times. The chain has TRBV5-1 and TRBJ2-3; unclear D gene. The V gene's germline CDR1 is SGHRS and CDR2 YFSETQ. V was shortened by 2 bases and J by 1 base, with 5 bases between the two germline ends. This CDR3 is built from 13 residues. DNA of the CDR3: TGCGCCAGCAGCTTAGCAGGCACAGATACGCAGTATTTT. Residues: CASSLAGTDTQYF.

This clonotype has a single count. V usage is TRBV4-3 and J usage is TRBJ1-1; D call uncertain. Germline V lookup: CDR1 LGHNA, CDR2 YSLEER. The ends were cut back, 0 bases at V and 6 bases at J, with 8 bases in the middle. The CDR3 covers 13 residues. Here the CDR3 DNA reads TGCGCCAGCAGCCAAGAGTTGGGGTCTGAAGCTTTCTTT. It yields the protein CASSQELGSEAFF.

The CDR3 DNA follows: TGTGCCAGCCCTGCTCCGGGACTCTACAATGAGCAGTTCTTC. Translating gives CASPAPGLYNEQFF. V gene TRBV6-2 or TRBV6-3 combines with J gene TRBJ2-1, with a tentative D call TRBD2 (6 bases). This CDR3 has 14 residues. V lost 8 bases and J lost 3, with 14 bases in between. In germline, CDR1 is MNHEY, CDR2 SVGEGT.

This clonotype was seen repeatedly, ten times or more. V gene TRBV7-9 combines with J gene TRBJ2-1, with 11 nucleotides matching TRBD2. Germline V gene lookup returns CDR1 SEHNR and CDR2 FQNEAQ (reference sequence). The CDR3 contains 15 residues. J gave up 2 bases and V 3 bases, and 0 bases lay outside the gene matches. CDR3 nucleotide sequence: TGTGCCAGCAGCTTGACTAGCGGGACCTACAATGAGCAGTTCTTC. As protein: CASSLTSGTYNEQFF.

This rearrangement joins TRBV20-1 to TRBJ2-1, with 14 nucleotides matching TRBD2. The V segment lost 0 bases and the J segment 9 bases; nucleotides outside the gene matches: 16. In germline, CDR1 is DFQATT, CDR2 SNEGSKA (reference sequence). The CDR3 is 19 residues long. The DNA for the CDR3 is TGCAGTGCTAGAGATCCGGCAGGGGGGGGACTAGCGGGAGCGGGTGAGCAGTTCTTC. Translation gives CSARDPAGGGLAGAGEQFF.